The next 24 T cell receptor beta chains were all read from a single sample in a study of shared clonotypes between healthy human individuals. TCRdb's table, derived via immunoSEQ multiplex PCR, lists solely in-frame clones and lacks some. The repertoire holds 2 million to 2.5 million clones, with approximately 93% as singletons. What was sequenced was naive CD4+ T cells from PBMCs. Subset described: CD45RA+ positively selected. The receptors come from a young man in good health. Some clones in this sample may be carry-over from other donors' samples.

The CDR3 DNA reads TGCGCCAGCAGCCAAGATACCAGGCGGGAAATGGGAGGGACCCAGTACTTC. Its protein product is CASSQDTRREMGGTQYF. V and J are TRBV4-1 and TRBJ2-5, with D perhaps TRBD2 (6 bases). The germline gives CDR1 MGHRA, CDR2 YSYEKL. This CDR3 region has 17 residues. V lost 0 bases to trimming and J lost 7 bases, with 21 bases between them.

V is TRBV27 and J is TRBJ1-4, with D possibly TRBD1 on 5 matching bases. Trimming left V 6 bases short and J 5 bases short, with 16 bases between. Looked up from germline, CDR1 is MNHEY and CDR2 is SMNVEV (reference sequence). This CDR3 has 15 amino acids. CDR3 bases: TGTGCCAGCAGCCGTGCGGGGCGCCTAAATGAAAAACTGTTTTTT. This sequence encodes CASSRAGRLNEKLFF.

The CDR3: CASSFPITEAFF. The CDR3, as DNA: TGTGCCAGCAGCTTCCCGATCACTGAAGCTTTCTTT. The chain has TRBV11-2 and TRBJ1-1; no firm D call. CDR1 is SGHAT and CDR2 is FQNNGV in the germline V gene. V dropped 3 bases and J dropped 4 bases, with 6 bases sitting between them. The CDR3 loop spans 12 amino acids.

V gene TRBV29-1 combines with J gene TRBJ1-1; tentatively, D is TRBD1 (5 bases). This CDR3 comprises 13 residues. V was shortened by 3 bases and J by 1 base, with 9 bases between the two germline ends. Looked up from germline, CDR1 is SQVTM and CDR2 is ANQGSEA. The CDR3 sequence: CSVDEGPNTEAFF. CDR3 sequence (DNA): TGCAGCGTTGACGAGGGGCCGAACACTGAAGCTTTCTTT.

CDR3 coding DNA: TGTGCCAGCAGCAAATCAACGTGGTGCAGGGCGGGGAACACCGGGGAGCTGTTTTTT. Protein product: CASSKSTWCRAGNTGELFF. The chain is built from TRBV21-1 and TRBJ2-2. TRBV21-1 is a documented pseudogene. This CDR3 contains 19 residues.

The V and J genes are TRBV5-1 and TRBJ2-6, with 7 nucleotides matching TRBD1. Germline V CDR1 and CDR2: SGHRS, YFSETQ. This CDR3 comprises 17 residues. J gave up 1 base and V 1 base, and 5 bases lay outside the gene matches. CDR3 protein: CASSLRGQTSGANVLTF. For the CDR3, the DNA is TGCGCCAGCAGCTTGAGGGGACAGACTTCTGGGGCCAACGTCCTGACTTTC.

In the case of this clone: Within the sample, other DNA sequences also encode this same CDR3. The chain carries TRBV19 and TRBJ1-5; D possibly corresponds to TRBD1 (5 bases). The CDR3 spans 15 residues. Deletions cut 1 base from V and 2 bases from J, with 9 bases between. Germline CDR1 is LNHDA and CDR2 is SQIVND (reference sequence). The CDR3 loop is CASSIGGTGNQPQHF. In nucleotides, the CDR3 is TGTGCCAGTAGTATAGGAGGGACCGGCAATCAGCCCCAGCATTTT.

V is TRBV7-2 and J is TRBJ2-2; D unresolved. Trimming cost V 6 bases and J 2 bases, with 13 bases left between them. Germline CDR1 SGHTA, CDR2 FQGNSA. The CDR3 loop spans 15 amino acids. For the CDR3, the DNA is TGTGCCAGCAGTCCACAGAGGAGTAACACCGGGGAGCTGTTTTTT. It encodes CASSPQRSNTGELFF. The whole variable domain, filled in from reference TRBV7-2 and TRBJ2-2, reads GAGVSQSPSNKVTEKGKDVELRCDPISGHTALYWYRQSLGQGLEFLIYFQGNSAPDKSGLPSDRFSAERTGGSVSTLTIQRTQQEDSAVYLCASSPQRSNTGELFFGEGSRLTVL.

V and J are TRBV5-1 and TRBJ1-3; D is unresolved. The CDR3 is made up of 13 amino acids. Germline CDR1 is SGHRS and CDR2 is YFSETQ. With 5 bases removed from V and 1 base from J, the gap between germline ends came to 7 bases. The chain's CDR3 is CASSYDSGNTIYF. For the CDR3, the DNA is TGCGCCAGCAGTTATGATTCTGGAAACACCATATATTTT.

Comments on this clone: This sample also contains other DNA sequences that code for the same CDR3. V and J are TRBV19 and TRBJ1-1; D may be TRBD1 (6 bases). Trimming stripped 3 bases from V and 1 base from J, with 12 bases between. CDR3 length equals 15 residues. CDR1 LNHDA and CDR2 SQIVND come from the germline V gene (reference sequence). As DNA, the CDR3 is TGTGCCAGTAGTATCCCAGGAGGGGGGAACACTGAAGCTTTCTTT. It yields the protein CASSIPGGGNTEAFF.

V and J are TRBV7-8 and TRBJ1-5; D may be TRBD1 (6 bases). Per germline, CDR1 SGHVS and CDR2 FQNEAQ. Trimming left V 1 base short and J 2 bases short, with 18 bases between. The CDR3 is 18 amino acids. The CDR3 nucleotides read TGTGCCAGCAGCTTAGTTGGGGTAAAGGGGGAGCGCAATCAGCCCCAGCATTTT. It yields the protein CASSLVGVKGERNQPQHF.

The chain links TRBV7-9 to TRBJ2-7, with D hard to call. Between the trimmed V and J ends, which lost 5 bases and 7 bases, there was a span of 15 bases. Germline V lookup: CDR1 SEHNR, CDR2 FQNEAQ (reference sequence). The CDR3 is 13 amino acids. CDR3 bases: TGTGCCAGCAGCCTTCATCTTACCGGGGAGCAGTACTTC. This sequence encodes CASSLHLTGEQYF.

This chain links TRBV7-6 with TRBJ1-1, with TRBD1 matching 8 bases. The V segment lost 5 bases and the J segment 0 bases; nucleotides outside the gene matches: 8. Germline V gene lookup returns CDR1 SGHVS and CDR2 FNYEAQ. The CDR3 has 16 residues. The chain's CDR3 is CASSLNDRGLNTEAFF. In nucleotides, the CDR3 is TGTGCCAGCAGCCTAAACGACAGGGGACTGAACACTGAAGCTTTCTTT.

This chain joins TRBV11-3 and TRBJ2-3; D is possibly TRBD2 (6 bases). CDR1 is SGHNT and CDR2 is YENEEA in the germline V gene. The V and J ends lost 5 bases and 4 bases respectively, with 19 bases between them. The CDR3 runs to 16 residues. Here the CDR3 DNA reads TGTGCCAGCAGCCCACTGGGGGGAACTTTCCCAGATACGCAGTATTTT. This translates into CASSPLGGTFPDTQYF. The entire variable domain, with the rest obtained from reference TRBV11-3 and TRBJ2-3, is as follows: EAGVVQSPRYKIIEKKQPVAFWCNPISGHNTLYWYLQNLGQGPELLIRYENEEAVDDSQLPKDRFSAERLKGVDSTLKIQPAELGDSAVYLCASSPLGGTFPDTQYFGPGTRLTVL.

The chain uses TRBV30 and TRBJ2-2, with unresolved D. This CDR3 is 14 amino acids long. Germline V gene data show CDR1 as GTSNPN and CDR2 as SVGIG (reference sequence). V was trimmed by 3 bases and J by 2 bases, leaving 10 bases between them. CDR3 sequence (DNA): TGTGCCTGGAGCTTGGTCACTAACACCGGGGAGCTGTTTTTT. Translated, it gives CAWSLVTNTGELFF.

This clone has a single count. The V gene is TRBV7-9, the J gene TRBJ2-1; 9 positions match TRBD2. V was clipped by 10 bases and J by 5 bases; unmatched bases: 12. The CDR3 loop spans 15 amino acids. The V gene's germline CDR1 is SEHNR and CDR2 FQNEAQ (reference sequence). CDR3 loop: CATTTGTSPNNEQFF. The CDR3 DNA follows: TGTGCCACTACTACCGGGACTAGCCCAAACAATGAGCAGTTCTTC.

This clone was detected once. The chain links TRBV5-1 to TRBJ1-4; no clear D. Germline V lookup: CDR1 SGHRS, CDR2 YFSETQ. The CDR3 totals 14 residues. Trimming left V 0 bases short and J 7 bases short, with 10 bases between. This CDR3 is CASSLGSIGEKLFF. CDR3 nucleotides: TGCGCCAGCAGCTTGGGGAGTATTGGTGAAAAACTGTTTTTT.

The rearrangement uses TRBV5-6 and TRBJ2-5; D is possibly TRBD1 or TRBD2 (5 bases each). The V gene lost 4 bases and the J gene lost 5 bases, with 18 bases spanning the gap. This CDR3 spans 15 amino acids. Looked up from germline, CDR1 is SGHDT and CDR2 is YYEEEE. CDR3 sequence (DNA): TGTGCCAGCAGCGACCAAAGGGGCGGGTGGGAGACCCAGTACTTC. Residues: CASSDQRGGWETQYF.

This clone came up once. The chain couples TRBV7-6 to TRBJ2-7, with D possibly TRBD1 on 5 matching bases. The CDR3 is 12 residues long. The V and J ends lost 5 bases and 7 bases respectively, with 12 bases between them. The germline CDR1 and CDR2 sequences are SGHVS and FNYEAQ. CDR3 nucleotide sequence: TGTGCCAGCAGCCCCTCCCCAGGGGAGCAGTACTTC. Protein sequence: CASSPSPGEQYF.

The CDR3 sequence: CASSLGSQAEAFF. CDR3 bases: TGCGCCAGCAGCTTGGGGTCTCAAGCTGAAGCTTTCTTT. The V and J genes are TRBV5-1 and TRBJ1-1; D uncertain. The CDR3 sequence is 13 residues long. Germline-derived CDR1 and CDR2 are SGHRS and YFSETQ. V shed 0 bases and J shed 6 bases, with 9 bases lying between them. Based on the CDR3 plus reference TRBV5-1 and TRBJ1-1, the full variable domain is KAGVTQTPRYLIKTRGQQVTLSCSPISGHRSVSWYQQTPGQGLQFLFEYFSETQRNKGNFPGRFSGRQFSNSRSEMNVSTLELGDSALYLCASSLGSQAEAFFGQGTRLTVV.

The V gene is TRBV28, the J gene TRBJ2-7, with D maybe TRBD1 (5 bases). V lost 5 bases and J 12 bases, leaving 14 bases between the germline ends. CDR3 length: 11 amino acids. Per the germline V gene, CDR1 is MDHEN and CDR2 is SYDVKM. CDR3 region: CASSVDSRRYF. CDR3 nucleotide sequence: TGTGCCAGCAGTGTCGACAGCCGTCGGTACTTC.

With respect to this clone: The identical CDR3 is also encoded by other nucleotide sequences in the sample. The chain uses TRBV5-1 and TRBJ2-1; TRBD2 matches at 7 bases. Germline V gives CDR1 SGHRS, CDR2 YFSETQ. With V trimmed by 2 bases and J by 4 bases, 9 bases remained unmatched. This CDR3 has 16 amino acids. Here the CDR3 reads CASSLIAGGSYNEQFF. CDR3 in DNA: TGCGCCAGCAGCTTAATAGCGGGTGGGAGTTACAATGAGCAGTTCTTC.

The J gene is TRBJ2-2, the V gene TRBV2; 10 nucleotides line up with TRBD1. Germline values: CDR1 SNHLY, CDR2 FYNNEI. The CDR3 covers 16 residues. V shed 6 bases, J shed 7 bases, and the junction held 11 bases outside the gene matches. The CDR3 sequence is CASSPRGQGRVGELFF. DNA of the CDR3: TGTGCCAGCAGCCCCAGGGGACAGGGGCGGGTCGGGGAGCTGTTTTTT. The full variable domain, completed using reference TRBV2 and TRBJ2-2, is EPEVTQTPSHQVTQMGQEVILRCVPISNHLYFYWYRQILGQKVEFLVSFYNNEISEKSEIFDDQFSVERPDGSNFTLKIRSTKLEDSAMYFCASSPRGQGRVGELFFGEGSRLTVL.

CDR3 bases: TGTGCCAGCAGTGAATTTCGGCGTCTAGCGGGAGGGGATACGCAGTATTTT. Protein product: CASSEFRRLAGGDTQYF. V and J are TRBV25-1 and TRBJ2-3, with 12 bases fitting TRBD2. The germline CDR1 and CDR2 sequences are MGHDK and SYGVNS. With 1 base clipped from V and 6 bases from J, the junction kept 8 bases outside the gene matches. This CDR3 has 17 residues.